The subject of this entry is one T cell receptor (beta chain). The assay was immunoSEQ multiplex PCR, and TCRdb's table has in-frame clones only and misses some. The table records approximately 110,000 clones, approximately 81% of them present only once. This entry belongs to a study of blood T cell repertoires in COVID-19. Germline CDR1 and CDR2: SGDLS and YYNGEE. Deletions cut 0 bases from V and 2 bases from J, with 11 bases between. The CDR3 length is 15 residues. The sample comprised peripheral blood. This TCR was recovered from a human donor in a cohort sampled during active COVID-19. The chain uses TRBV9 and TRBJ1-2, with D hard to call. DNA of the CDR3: TGTGCCAGCAGCGTAGGCGAGGGTCGGAACTATGGCTACACCTTC. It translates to CASSVGEGRNYGYTF.